The source of this T cell receptor (beta chain) is a study of control samples from healthy donors and cancer patients. Sequencing was performed with immunoSEQ multiplex PCR; in TCRdb, only in-frame clones are kept and a portion is missing. This table has about 29,000 clones, 70% to 90% appearing once. The TCR sequence derives from a female donor with melanoma. Material: formalin-fixed, paraffin-embedded tissue.

CDR3 nucleotides: TGCGCCAGCAGCCAATATGGGGACAGGGCCGAAGCTTTCTTT. It translates to CASSQYGDRAEAFF. V and J are TRBV4-1 and TRBJ1-1, with TRBD1 matching over 9 bases. Trimming took 2 bases from V and 8 from J; bases not matched to a gene: 6. The V gene's germline CDR1 is MGHRA and CDR2 YSYEKL. The CDR3 length is 14 residues.